This T cell receptor (beta chain) was captured in a study of cytomegalovirus exposure and HLA in healthy donors. Study in general: The Caucasian-associated ancestry cluster held 65% to 90% of 300 to 450 genotyped donors.

Donors had nominal health at sampling but likely had unrecorded immune exposures. V lost 2 bases to trimming and J lost 1 base, with 8 bases between them. The CDR3 is 14 residues long. CDR1 is SGHTA, CDR2 FQGTGA, per germline. PCR used 60 Vbeta primers and 13 Jbeta primers. Clones were sequenced by immunoSEQ multiplex PCR, and TCRdb holds only the in-frame ones, with some missing. The table lists 150,000 to 200,000 clones, 80% of them singletons, with 6% to 7.5% in the top ten. This clone was counted only a few times. The V and J genes are TRBV7-3 and TRBJ1-1; D might be TRBD1 (5 bases). The sequence was obtained from a man aged 30 to 39 in good health and CMV-seropositive. The specimen was PBMCs. The CDR3 region is CASSLAGKNTEAFF. CDR3 coding DNA: TGTGCCAGCAGCTTAGCAGGGAAGAACACTGAAGCTTTCTTT.